Listed below are T cell receptor beta chains from one sample, sequenced in a study of blood T cell repertoires in COVID-19. Data came from immunoSEQ multiplex PCR; TCRdb stores just in-frame clones and leaves some out. Of 250,000 to 350,000 clones in the sample, 70% to 90% were seen once. The sample was peripheral blood. The receptors come from a woman aged 50 to 60 who had recovered from COVID-19. CDR3s include the opening cysteine and the closing phenylalanine or tryptophan. Fields, in order: clone size, D gene, V gene, J gene, CDR3 length, CDR3 DNA, CDR3 protein. D genes are given only for firm matches. Where a row states a size, it is once, few, many or the class of an expanded clone; other rows omit it.

-	-	TRBV5-4	TRBJ2-4	16	TGTGCCAGCAGCTTGAATGGGGGCGCGGCCAAAAACATTCAGTACTTC	CASSLNGGAAKNIQYF
-	TRBD1	TRBV4-1	TRBJ2-1	17	TGCGCCAGCAGCCTAGTCGAGATGGGACAGGTGGGTAGTGAGCAGTTCTTC	CASSLVEMGQVGSEQFF
-	-	TRBV18	TRBJ2-5	14	TGTGCCAGCTCACCACCTAGCGGTGCGAAGACCCAGTACTTC	CASSPPSGAKTQYF
-	-	TRBV5-1	TRBJ1-1	15	TGCGCCAGCAGCTACTCAGGGGAAATTAACACTGAAGCTTTCTTT	CASSYSGEINTEAFF
-	-	TRBV12-3/TRBV12-4	TRBJ1-2	12	TGTGCCAGCAGTTTCAGAAGTTATGGCTACACCTTC	CASSFRSYGYTF
-	-	TRBV9	TRBJ2-3	14	TGTGCCAGCAGCGTAGCGGGATATGGAGATACGCAGTATTTT	CASSVAGYGDTQYF
-	-	TRBV7-2	TRBJ1-4	15	TGTGCCAGCAGGCGTACAGCTACAACTAATGAAAAACTGTTTTTT	CASRRTATTNEKLFF
-	TRBD1	TRBV15	TRBJ2-7	14	TGTGCCACCAGCAGCGACAGGGGTCCCTACGAGCAGTACTTC	CATSSDRGPYEQYF
-	TRBD1	TRBV7-9	TRBJ2-5	16	TGTGCCAGCAGCCGTCGTCCGGGACAGGGGGCAAAGACCCAGTACTTC	CASSRRPGQGAKTQYF
-	TRBD2	TRBV7-2	TRBJ2-5	15	TGTGCCAGCAGCCCGGGACTAAGAAGTGGTGTGACCCAGTACTTC	CASSPGLRSGVTQYF
-	-	TRBV12-3/TRBV12-4	TRBJ1-6	13	TGTGCCAGCAGTTTAGGGGGGAGGTCACCCCTCCACTTT	CASSLGGRSPLHF
-	-	TRBV7-2	TRBJ1-5	12	TGTGCCAGCAGCTTACGAGGTCAGCCCCAGCATTTT	CASSLRGQPQHF
-	-	TRBV28	TRBJ1-2	12	TGTGCCAGCAGTATAAGAGGGTATGGCTACACCTTC	CASSIRGYGYTF
-	-	TRBV7-9	TRBJ1-2	18	TGTGCCAGCAGCCCCCGGAAGGGGCGGGATAGGAATAACTATGGCTACACCTTC	CASSPRKGRDRNNYGYTF
-	-	TRBV5-6	TRBJ1-2	13	TGTGCCAGCAGCCCCCGGCAGGAGGGTGGCTACACCTTC	CASSPRQEGGYTF
few	TRBD1	TRBV10-3	TRBJ1-5	13	TGTGCCACCACAGGGGACCTCAATCAGCCCCAGCATTTT	CATTGDLNQPQHF
-	TRBD1	TRBV5-1	TRBJ1-1	15	TGCGCCAGCAGCGAAGGACAGGGACGAATCACTGAAGCTTTCTTT	CASSEGQGRITEAFF
-	-	TRBV7-2	TRBJ2-7	15	TGTGCCAGCAGCTTAGGCACAGGCCCAATGAGGGAGCAGTACTTC	CASSLGTGPMREQYF
-	-	TRBV10-3	TRBJ1-2	14	TGTGCCATCAGTGAGTCCGCGGGGGTCGGGGGCTACACCTTC	CAISESAGVGGYTF
-	-	TRBV6-6	TRBJ1-6	14	TGTGCCAGCAGCTCCGGCGGGGGAAATTCACCCCTCCACTTT	CASSSGGGNSPLHF
-	-	TRBV6-6	TRBJ2-3	16	TGTGCCAGCTACCACGGAGGGACCAGCGCGATGGGTACGCAGTATTTT	CASYHGGTSAMGTQYF
many	-	TRBV6-6	TRBJ2-2	15	TGTGCCAGCAGTTACCAGACAGGGAGGATCGGGGAGCTGTTTTTT	CASSYQTGRIGELFF
-	-	TRBV3-1/TRBV3-2	TRBJ2-3	16	TGTGCCAGCAGCAGGCAGGGGTGGGAGAGCACAGATACGCAGTATTTT	CASSRQGWESTDTQYF